This T cell receptor beta chain was identified during a study of T cells in Graves' hyperthyroidism and ophthalmopathy (dated by TCRdb to between 2019 and 2020). Notes on the research overall: Peripheral blood samples were taken at initial diagnosis, before any treatment was given. For training and testing, the approximately 97 patients in the discovery cohort were randomly divided in a 7:3 ratio. A discovery cohort of approximately 97 patients, roughly 45 with Graves' ophthalmopathy and over 55 with stable Graves' hyperthyroidism, was used to find distinguishing TCR V-J signatures. Once sampling was done, hyperthyroidism patients were given methimazole at a starting dose of 30 mg daily, whereas ophthalmopathy patients were given high-dose intravenous methylprednisolone. TCR Vbeta CDR3 sequencing of some 140 peripheral blood samples (around 45 ophthalmopathy, approximately 80 hyperthyroidism and approximately 17 progressor patients) is reported in the paper. In over five Graves' hyperthyroidism patients, the study also compared T-cell repertoires from thyroid tissue with T-cell repertoires from blood. Whether ophthalmopathy could be predicted prospectively was tested in an independent validation cohort made up of 18 hyperthyroidism patients plus 17 patients who later progressed to ophthalmopathy. What the research found in general, with its limitations: Blood samples also contained most of the expanded thyroid clonotypes (frequency above 0.001), which suggests that blood repertoires may reflect thyroid immune responses. A 13 V-J signature model separated ophthalmopathy from stable hyperthyroidism, with 87.88% sensitivity and 81.08% specificity in cross-validation and 80%/75% in testing. In validation, progression to ophthalmopathy was predicted by the model with nearly 71% sensitivity and roughly 76% specificity, a median of around 6.5 months before onset. No statistical method was used to set the sample size in advance, and investigators knew the group allocation.

Moderately to severely active disease, a Clinical Activity Score of at least 3, a NOSPECS grade of at least 4, and a duration under 3 months were present in ophthalmopathy patients. Any patient with an uncontrolled infection, another autoimmune disease, pregnancy or lactation was excluded. Clinical symptoms, serum thyroxine and TRAb, thyroid ultrasound, and orbital computed tomography formed the basis for the diagnoses. PBMCs were separated from under 12 ml of fresh peripheral blood using Ficoll-Paque density gradient centrifugation. Total RNA was extracted with Trizol reagent, and quality was checked on an Agilent 2100 Bioanalyzer. The germline V gene encodes CDR1 MDHEN and CDR2 SYDVKM. V is cut by 3 bases and J by 4 bases, and the space between the germline ends is 12 bases. Including the terminal cysteine and phenylalanine, the CDR3 comprises 14 residues. Left in the record is the CDR3 DNA by itself, 42 bases read in frame from the first base.

The TCR beta CDR3 regions were amplified from the RNA transcripts. A first-round RT-PCR of the TCR CDR3 used the HTBI primer set with the Qiagen OneStep RT-PCR kit. A second multiplex PCR round built the libraries, followed by size selection and purification. The libraries were sequenced on an Illumina HiSeq2000 using paired-end 100 bp reads. As for how the authors treated the data: SOAPnuke was used to process the raw data, throwing out any read that contained adapters or uncalled bases, had a mean Phred below 15, or lacked an exact constant-primer or identifier match. COPE v1.2.5 was used to merge the high-quality paired reads, and each unique nucleotide sequence was defined as a clonotype. MiTCR v1.1 was used to align clonotypes to the IMGT TRBV, TRBD and TRBJ reference segments. The analysis included only V-J combinations with a frequency above 0.0001, which together covered more than 98% of the repertoires. A TCS score was defined as the ratio of F50 (clonal expansion) to E x V (chaos), with BLOSUM62-based TCRdist applied between CDR3 peptides within each V-J. Welch's t-statistics and random forest reduced around 520 V-J features to 10 to 15, which were used in a naive Bayes classifier (R e1071). TCRdb handled the public reads itself, with Q25 trimming in fastp and clone calling in MiXCR, and kept productive beta chains. Records with the same CDR3 protein are collapsed into one entry carrying the most frequent genes and DNA. The V and J calls shown here were made by TCRdb, not taken from the authors' results. Present in this sample are 350,000 or so distinct CDR3 sequences, approximately 18% of which were seen just once. The ten largest account for around a sixth of the sample.

This clonotype was observed many times. The specificity of this receptor is unknown. It has no much larger one-base neighbor in the sample; base qualities were not kept. The TCR sequence derives from a woman aged 40 to 50 with Graves' ophthalmopathy. This chain is built from TRBV28 and TRBJ2-5; 5 matching bases give a weak D call of TRBD1. Sequencing input: blood. The DNA sequence reads TGTGCCAGCAGTTTGCCCACAGGTGGAGAGACCCAGTACTTC. It codes for CASSLPTGGETQYF. Beyond the CDR3, the reference TRBV28 and TRBJ2-5 genes provide the residues; the full variable domain reads: DVKVTQSSRYLVKRTGEKVFLECVQDMDHENMFWYRQDPGLGLRLIYFSYDVKMKEKGDIPEGYSVSREKKERFSLILESASTNQTSMYLCASSLPTGGETQYFGPGTRLLVL.